The rows below give T cell receptor beta chains drawn from one sample of a study of blood T cell repertoires in COVID-19. Clones were read by immunoSEQ multiplex PCR, and TCRdb kept only the in-frame ones, dropping some. This table has 110,000 to 150,000 clones, 65% to 90% appearing once. Sequenced input: peripheral blood. The receptor set was obtained from a human donor in a cohort sampled during active COVID-19. The CDR3 runs from the conserved cysteine through the conserved F or W. Each record gives: V gene, J gene, clone size, D gene, CDR3 protein, CDR3 DNA. D genes are given only for firm matches. A row's size may be missing; if present it is once, few, many or a size class.

V: TRBV4-3; J: TRBJ2-3; size: NA; D: NA; CDR3: CASSQEASTDTQYF; DNA: TGCGCCAGCAGCCAAGAAGCTAGCACAGATACGCAGTATTTT
V: TRBV7-9; J: TRBJ2-5; size: NA; D: NA; CDR3: CASSPYQETQYF; DNA: TGTGCCAGCAGCCCGTACCAAGAGACCCAGTACTTC
V: TRBV4-3; J: TRBJ2-7; size: NA; D: TRBD1; CDR3: CASSQEGQGSNEQYF; DNA: TGCGCCAGCAGCCAAGAGGGACAGGGGTCCAACGAGCAGTACTTC
V: TRBV6-2/TRBV6-3; J: TRBJ2-7; size: NA; D: TRBD2; CDR3: CASSWGLAGGEQYF; DNA: TGTGCCAGCAGTTGGGGACTAGCGGGAGGCGAGCAGTACTTC
V: TRBV24-1; J: TRBJ2-2; size: NA; D: NA; CDR3: CATSDPDRELFF; DNA: TGTGCCACCAGTGATCCGGACAGGGAGCTGTTTTTT
V: TRBV7-9; J: TRBJ1-2; size: few; D: TRBD1; CDR3: CASNNRGDYGYTF; DNA: TGTGCCAGCAACAACAGGGGAGACTATGGCTACACCTTC
V: TRBV15; J: TRBJ2-7; size: NA; D: NA; CDR3: CATSRGRTGEQYF; DNA: TGTGCCACCAGCAGGGGGAGGACTGGCGAGCAGTACTTC
V: TRBV5-5; J: TRBJ1-2; size: NA; D: NA; CDR3: CASSLMQDSYGYTF; DNA: TGTGCCAGCAGCTTGATGCAGGATTCCTATGGCTACACCTTC
V: TRBV11-2; J: TRBJ2-2; size: NA; D: NA; CDR3: CASSPGGLFF; DNA: TGTGCCAGCAGCCCCGGGGGGCTGTTTTTT
V: TRBV28; J: TRBJ2-5; size: NA; D: TRBD1; CDR3: CATRQGSETQYF; DNA: TGTGCCACCCGACAGGGGTCAGAGACCCAGTACTTC
V: TRBV18; J: TRBJ2-5; size: NA; D: TRBD1; CDR3: CASSPGTAIGIQETQYF; DNA: TGTGCCAGCTCACCCGGGACAGCCATAGGTATTCAAGAGACCCAGTACTTC
V: TRBV6-2/TRBV6-3; J: TRBJ2-7; size: NA; D: TRBD1; CDR3: CASSRPTGVFYEQYF; DNA: TGTGCCAGCAGTCGGCCTACAGGGGTCTTCTACGAGCAGTACTTC
V: TRBV27; J: TRBJ2-3; size: NA; D: NA; CDR3: CASRKLVPLTQKRNTDTQYF; DNA: TGTGCCAGCAGGAAACTAGTTCCGCTTACACAAAAAAGAAACACAGATACGCAGTATTTT
V: TRBV5-6; J: TRBJ2-7; size: many; D: TRBD2; CDR3: CASSGGLAGGYEQYF; DNA: TGTGCCAGCAGCGGGGGACTAGCGGGTGGCTACGAGCAGTACTTC
V: TRBV5-1; J: TRBJ2-7; size: NA; D: TRBD1; CDR3: CASSFLQGQFGYEQYF; DNA: TGCGCCAGCAGCTTCCTACAGGGGCAGTTTGGTTACGAGCAGTACTTC
V: TRBV7-2; J: TRBJ2-1; size: NA; D: TRBD2; CDR3: CASSFVSLREVWEQFF; DNA: TGTGCCAGCAGCTTTGTTTCCTTGCGGGAGGTATGGGAGCAGTTCTTC
V: TRBV7-8; J: TRBJ2-2; size: NA; D: NA; CDR3: CASSYSTGELFF; DNA: TGTGCCAGCAGCTACAGCACCGGGGAGCTGTTTTTT
V: TRBV6-1; J: TRBJ2-7; size: NA; D: NA; CDR3: CASSDDARVREQYF; DNA: TGTGCCAGCAGTGATGACGCCAGGGTACGGGAGCAGTACTTC
V: TRBV9; J: TRBJ2-7; size: NA; D: NA; CDR3: CASSAGGTASYEQYF; DNA: TGTGCCAGCAGCGCAGGCGGGACAGCAAGTTACGAGCAGTACTTC
V: TRBV6-5; J: TRBJ2-7; size: NA; D: NA; CDR3: CASSYLGKEQYF; DNA: TGTGCCAGCAGTTACCTCGGGAAGGAGCAGTACTTC
V: TRBV7-3; J: TRBJ2-3; size: once; D: TRBD2; CDR3: CASSLAGEGADTQYF; DNA: TGTGCCAGCAGCTTAGCGGGAGAGGGCGCAGATACGCAGTATTTT
V: TRBV28; J: TRBJ2-7; size: NA; D: NA; CDR3: CAIFSGSPRYEQYF; DNA: TGTGCCATCTTTTCAGGGTCCCCGAGATACGAGCAGTACTTC
V: TRBV10-2; J: TRBJ1-2; size: NA; D: NA; CDR3: CASSWPPGDYGYTF; DNA: TGCGCCAGCAGTTGGCCCCCAGGGGACTATGGCTACACCTTC
V: TRBV7-8; J: TRBJ2-5; size: few; D: NA; CDR3: CASCFSSGRETQYF; DNA: TGTGCCAGCTGTTTCAGCTCAGGAAGAGAGACCCAGTACTTC
V: TRBV13; J: TRBJ2-7; size: NA; D: TRBD2; CDR3: CASSLGPSGTYEQYF; DNA: TGTGCCAGCAGCTTAGGGCCTAGCGGGACCTACGAGCAGTACTTC
V: TRBV24-1; J: TRBJ2-3; size: NA; D: NA; CDR3: CATKADISTDTQYF; DNA: TGTGCCACCAAGGCGGACATCTCCACAGATACGCAGTATTTT
V: TRBV28; J: TRBJ1-1; size: NA; D: NA; CDR3: CASSFSTEAFF; DNA: TGTGCCAGCAGTTTCTCCACTGAAGCTTTCTTT
V: TRBV28; J: TRBJ2-6; size: few; D: NA; CDR3: CASTRGSGANVLTF; DNA: TGTGCCAGCACTAGGGGGTCTGGGGCCAACGTCCTGACTTTC
V: TRBV5-5; J: TRBJ2-1; size: NA; D: NA; CDR3: CASSVLGGNEQFF; DNA: TGTGCCAGCAGCGTGTTAGGGGGCAATGAGCAGTTCTTC
V: TRBV18; J: TRBJ1-1; size: NA; D: TRBD1; CDR3: CASSPPWGQGNTEAFF; DNA: TGTGCCAGCTCACCACCATGGGGACAGGGAAACACTGAAGCTTTCTTT
V: TRBV9; J: TRBJ2-1; size: NA; D: TRBD2; CDR3: CASSLRTSGSRAYNEQFF; DNA: TGTGCCAGCAGCTTGCGGACTAGCGGCTCCAGGGCCTACAATGAGCAGTTCTTC
V: TRBV28; J: TRBJ1-3; size: NA; D: NA; CDR3: CASSRGVLSGNTIYF; DNA: TGTGCCAGCAGCCGGGGGGTACTCTCTGGAAACACCATATATTTT
V: TRBV27; J: TRBJ2-5; size: NA; D: NA; CDR3: CASSKWQGRQETQYF; DNA: TGTGCCAGCAGTAAATGGCAGGGGCGCCAAGAGACCCAGTACTTC
V: TRBV3-1/TRBV3-2; J: TRBJ2-2; size: NA; D: TRBD2; CDR3: CASSQHLPSGYTLNTGELFF; DNA: TGTGCCAGCAGCCAACATCTTCCTAGCGGGTACACCCTGAACACCGGGGAGCTGTTTTTT
V: TRBV7-9; J: TRBJ2-7; size: NA; D: TRBD1; CDR3: CASSHPGQGGEQYF; DNA: TGTGCCAGCAGCCATCCGGGACAGGGAGGCGAGCAGTACTTC